This TCR beta chain comes out of a study of blood T cells in healthy people across ages. Trimming shortened V by 6 bases and J by 8 bases, and 13 bases separated the two germline ends. This CDR3 spans 12 amino acids. Germline V CDR1 and CDR2: MNHEY, SMNVEV (reference sequence). The study, taken as a whole, reports: Long-lived donors exceeded aged donors in naive CD4+ cells and diversity. Researchers report that TCR beta diversity correlated strongly with naive T cell percentage.

Worth noting for this clonotype: Antigen unknown.

With a J-beta primer mix and a sample-barcoded 5' primer, a second PCR ran about 6 to 11 cycles. TCRdb recomputed calls from the 5' RACE reads with MiXCR, one row per CDR3 protein. The sample holds 1,500,000 or so distinct CDR3 sequences, around 40% seen once. Sequencing input: blood. The receptor's source is a young woman in good health. This chain uses TRBV27 with TRBJ1-1, with D possibly matching TRBD1 (5 bases). The CDR3 sequence is CASRKIGGEAFF. The CDR3 coding sequence is TGTGCCAGCAGAAAGATTGGGGGGGAAGCTTTCTTT.